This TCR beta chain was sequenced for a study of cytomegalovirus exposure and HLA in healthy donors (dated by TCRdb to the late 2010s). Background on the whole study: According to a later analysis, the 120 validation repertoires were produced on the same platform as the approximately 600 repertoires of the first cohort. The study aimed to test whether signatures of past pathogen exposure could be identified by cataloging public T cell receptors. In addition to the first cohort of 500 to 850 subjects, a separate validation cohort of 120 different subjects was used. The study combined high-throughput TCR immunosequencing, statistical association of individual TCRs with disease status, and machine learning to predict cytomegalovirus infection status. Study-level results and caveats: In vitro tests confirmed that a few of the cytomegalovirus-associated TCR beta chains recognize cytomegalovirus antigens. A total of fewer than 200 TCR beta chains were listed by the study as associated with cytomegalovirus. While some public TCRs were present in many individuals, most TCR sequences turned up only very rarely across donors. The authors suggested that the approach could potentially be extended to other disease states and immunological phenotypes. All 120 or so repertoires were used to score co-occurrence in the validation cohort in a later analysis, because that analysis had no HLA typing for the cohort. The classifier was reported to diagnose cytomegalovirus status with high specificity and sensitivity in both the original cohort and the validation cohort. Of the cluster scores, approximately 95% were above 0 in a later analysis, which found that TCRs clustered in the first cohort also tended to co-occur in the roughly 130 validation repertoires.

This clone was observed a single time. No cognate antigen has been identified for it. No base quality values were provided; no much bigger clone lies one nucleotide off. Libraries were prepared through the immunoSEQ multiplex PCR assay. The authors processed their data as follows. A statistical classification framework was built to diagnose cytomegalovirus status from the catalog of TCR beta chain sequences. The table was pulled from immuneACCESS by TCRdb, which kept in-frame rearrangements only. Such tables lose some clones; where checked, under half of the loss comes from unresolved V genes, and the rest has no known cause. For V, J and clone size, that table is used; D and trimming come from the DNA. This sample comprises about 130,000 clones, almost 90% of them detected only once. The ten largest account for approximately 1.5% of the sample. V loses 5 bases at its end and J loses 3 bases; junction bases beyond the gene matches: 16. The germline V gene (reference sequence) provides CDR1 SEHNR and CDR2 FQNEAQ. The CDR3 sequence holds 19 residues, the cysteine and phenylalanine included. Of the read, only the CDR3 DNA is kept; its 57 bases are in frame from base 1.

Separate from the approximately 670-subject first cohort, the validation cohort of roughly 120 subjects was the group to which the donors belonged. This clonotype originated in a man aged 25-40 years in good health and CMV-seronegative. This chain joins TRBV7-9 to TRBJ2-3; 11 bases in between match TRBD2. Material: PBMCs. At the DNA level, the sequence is TGTGCCAGCAGCCCTTGGGCCTTAGCGGGAGGGCCTTCGACAGATACGCAGTATTTT. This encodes CASSPWALAGGPSTDTQYF.